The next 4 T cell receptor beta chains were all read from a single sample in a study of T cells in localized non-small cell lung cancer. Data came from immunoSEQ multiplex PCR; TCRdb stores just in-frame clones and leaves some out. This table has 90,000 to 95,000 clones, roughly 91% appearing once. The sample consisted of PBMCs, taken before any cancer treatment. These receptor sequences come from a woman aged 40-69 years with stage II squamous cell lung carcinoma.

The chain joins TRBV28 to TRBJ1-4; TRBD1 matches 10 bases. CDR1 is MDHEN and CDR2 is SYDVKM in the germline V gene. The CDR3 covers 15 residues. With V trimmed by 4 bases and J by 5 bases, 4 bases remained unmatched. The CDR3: CASSSTGQGNEKLFF. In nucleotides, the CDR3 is TGTGCCAGCAGTTCTACGGGACAGGGGAATGAAAAACTGTTTTTT.

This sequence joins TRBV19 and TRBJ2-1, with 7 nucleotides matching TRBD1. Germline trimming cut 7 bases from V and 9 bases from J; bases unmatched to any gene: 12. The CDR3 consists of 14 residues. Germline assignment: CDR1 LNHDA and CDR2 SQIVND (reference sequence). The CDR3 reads CASIPRGPGGEQFF. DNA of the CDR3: TGTGCCAGTATCCCGAGGGGGCCCGGCGGTGAGCAGTTCTTC.

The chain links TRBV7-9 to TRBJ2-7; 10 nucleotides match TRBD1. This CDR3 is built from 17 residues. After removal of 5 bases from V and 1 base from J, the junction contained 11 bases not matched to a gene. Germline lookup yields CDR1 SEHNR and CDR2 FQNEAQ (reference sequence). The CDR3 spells CASSPTQGTGASYEQYF. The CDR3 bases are TGTGCCAGCAGCCCGACCCAGGGGACAGGGGCTTCCTACGAGCAGTACTTC.

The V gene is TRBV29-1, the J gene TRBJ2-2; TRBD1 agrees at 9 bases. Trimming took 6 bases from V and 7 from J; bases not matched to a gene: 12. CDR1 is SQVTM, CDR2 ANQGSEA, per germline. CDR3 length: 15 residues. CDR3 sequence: CSVLTGTGFGGELFF. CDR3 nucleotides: TGCAGCGTACTGACCGGGACAGGGTTTGGCGGGGAGCTGTTTTTT.